In this sample, the clone carrying this T cell receptor (beta chain) turned up once. Blood was drawn once from each donor into heparinised tubes. The draws averaged roughly 120 mL. Expressed TCRB transcripts got sequenced, as all isolated RNA was reverse transcribed. Assay used: immunoSEQ multiplex PCR; TCRdb lists only in-frame clones, some missing. The sample shows 240,000 or so clones, more than 65% of them seen only once. The entry originates in a study of beta chain features in type 1 diabetes. This CDR3 contains 14 residues. In germline, CDR1 is SEHNR, CDR2 FQNEAQ (reference sequence). With V trimmed by 7 bases and J by 1 base, 5 bases remained unmatched.

The sequencing sample was made of naive CD4+ T cells from blood. The chain combines TRBV7-9 with TRBJ2-7; 9 bases align to TRBD1. This TCR derives from a man younger than 45 in good health. DNA of the CDR3: TGTGCCAGCAACGCAGGACAGGGGTCCTACGAGCAGTACTTC. This sequence encodes CASNAGQGSYEQYF.